Below are 13 T cell receptor beta chains sequenced from a single sample in a study of cytomegalovirus exposure and HLA in healthy donors. Assay: immunoSEQ multiplex PCR; the TCRdb copy retains only in-frame clones and omits some. This repertoire shows 150,000 to 180,000 clones, approximately 86% found once; its top ten account for approximately 20%. The sequenced material came from PBMCs. All receptors derive from a man aged 18 to 29 in good health and CMV-seropositive.

The chain uses TRBV4-2 and TRBJ2-7; 7 bases map to TRBD2. The CDR3 contains 17 residues. V dropped 4 bases and J dropped 2; count of bases not matched to a gene: 14. CDR1 LGHNA and CDR2 YNFKEQ come from the germline V gene. CDR3: CASSPQGLADSTYEQYF. DNA of the CDR3: TGTGCCAGCAGCCCCCAAGGGCTAGCGGATTCCACCTACGAGCAGTACTTC.

This chain links TRBV6-5 with TRBJ1-2, with D maybe TRBD1 (5 bases). Germline CDR1 is MNHEY and CDR2 is SVGAGI. V lost 7 bases to trimming and J lost 8 bases, with 11 bases between them. The CDR3 covers 11 residues. CDR3 in amino acids: CASTQGSGYTF. DNA of the CDR3: TGTGCCAGCACCCAGGGATCGGGCTACACCTTC.

The CDR3 region is CASSTGTWNYGYTF. The CDR3 DNA sequence: TGTGCCAGTTCTACAGGGACGTGGAACTATGGCTACACCTTC. The chain links TRBV19 to TRBJ1-2; the D gene is possibly TRBD1 (6 bases). With 8 bases removed from V and 2 bases from J, the gap between germline ends came to 15 bases. Germline V gene sequence: CDR1 LNHDA, CDR2 SQIVND (reference sequence). CDR3 length equals 14 residues.

This chain joins TRBV11-2 and TRBJ2-1, with 9 nucleotides matching TRBD2. This CDR3 has 15 residues. J gave up 6 bases and V 2 bases, and 5 bases lay outside the gene matches. Germline V gene data show CDR1 as SGHAT and CDR2 as FQNNGV. CDR3 residues: CASSLSSGESNEQFF. The CDR3 coding sequence is TGTGCCAGCAGCTTATCTAGCGGGGAAAGCAATGAGCAGTTCTTC.

The gene calls are TRBV4-3 and TRBJ2-7; a possible D gene is TRBD2 (5 bases). Germline V lookup: CDR1 LGHNA, CDR2 YSLEER. CDR3 length: 15 amino acids. V lost 1 base to trimming and J lost 3 bases, with 13 bases between them. The CDR3 reads CASSQVGSGVYEQYF. In nucleotides, the CDR3 is TGCGCCAGCAGCCAAGTAGGAAGCGGCGTCTACGAGCAGTACTTC.

This chain joins TRBV6-5 and TRBJ2-5; the match to TRBD1 covers 8 bases. Germline CDR1 reads MNHEY; CDR2 reads SVGAGI. The CDR3 consists of 14 residues. J lost 4 bases, V lost 4 bases, and 5 bases had no gene match. CDR3: CASSSSGGLETQYF. As DNA, the CDR3 is TGTGCCAGCAGTTCCTCAGGGGGCTTAGAGACCCAGTACTTC.

This chain joins TRBV7-9 and TRBJ2-2, with TRBD1 matching 8 bases. The germline V gene encodes CDR1 SEHNR and CDR2 FQNEAQ (reference sequence). This CDR3 is built from 14 residues. Trimming cost V 5 bases and J 5 bases; bases outside gene matches: 4. The CDR3 protein is CASSLRTGTGELFF. CDR3 nucleotides: TGTGCCAGCAGCCTAAGGACAGGGACCGGGGAGCTGTTTTTT.

V gene TRBV29-1 combines with J gene TRBJ2-7, with TRBD2 as a possible D gene (7 bases). CDR1 and CDR2 from the germline V gene are SQVTM and ANQGSEA. The CDR3 spans 13 residues. Trimming stripped 7 bases from V and 3 bases from J, with 16 bases between. CDR3 protein: CSGTGGEGYEQYF. The CDR3 DNA reads as TGCAGCGGAACGGGGGGCGAAGGCTACGAGCAGTACTTC.

The chain has TRBV4-3 and TRBJ1-2, with TRBD1 as a possible D gene (5 bases). The CDR3 spans 15 residues. V was trimmed by 2 bases and J by 0 bases, leaving 10 bases between them. Germline V gene lookup returns CDR1 LGHNA and CDR2 YSLEER. CDR3 bases: TGCGCCAGCAGCCAACTCAGGGCTACTAACTATGGCTACACCTTC. Amino acid sequence: CASSQLRATNYGYTF.

The rearrangement joins TRBV6-5 to TRBJ1-4; 7 bases line up with TRBD1. CDR1 is MNHEY and CDR2 is SVGAGI in the germline V gene. V shed 5 bases, J shed 10 bases, and the junction held 7 bases outside the gene matches. The CDR3 runs 13 residues. The CDR3 sequence: CASSPDRVGKLFF. The CDR3 region has the DNA TGTGCCAGCAGTCCCGACAGGGTAGGAAAACTGTTTTTT.

This chain uses TRBV7-9 with TRBJ2-1; D may be TRBD2 (6 bases). The V end lost 3 bases, the J end lost 3 bases, and 9 bases lay between the germline ends. Germline lookup yields CDR1 SEHNR and CDR2 FQNEAQ (reference sequence). The CDR3 is made up of 14 amino acids. Here the CDR3 DNA reads TGTGCCAGCAGCTTCGGCGGGGACTACAATGAGCAGTTCTTC. It yields the protein CASSFGGDYNEQFF.

This rearrangement joins TRBV11-2 to TRBJ2-3, with 14 bases matching TRBD2. The CDR3 has 17 amino acids. V was pared by 4 bases and J by 7 bases, with 10 bases of the junction left unmatched. Germline values: CDR1 SGHAT, CDR2 FQNNGV. CDR3 loop: CASSSQRLAGGPHTQYF. The DNA of the CDR3 is TGTGCCAGCAGCTCCCAACGACTAGCGGGAGGGCCACATACGCAGTATTTT.

This chain links TRBV30 with TRBJ2-3; D remains ambiguous. V was trimmed by 3 bases and J by 6 bases, leaving 13 bases between them. CDR3 size: 13 residues. Germline assignment: CDR1 GTSNPN and CDR2 SVGIG (reference sequence). The CDR3 spells CAWRRNGFDTQYF. CDR3 bases: TGTGCCTGGAGACGGAACGGGTTTGATACGCAGTATTTT. The complete variable domain, with remaining parts taken from reference TRBV30 and TRBJ2-3, reads SQTIHQWPATLVQPVGSPLSLECTVEGTSNPNLYWYRQAAGRGLQLLFYSVGIGQISSEVPQNLSASRPQDRQFILSSKKLLLSDSGFYLCAWRRNGFDTQYFGPGTRLTVL.